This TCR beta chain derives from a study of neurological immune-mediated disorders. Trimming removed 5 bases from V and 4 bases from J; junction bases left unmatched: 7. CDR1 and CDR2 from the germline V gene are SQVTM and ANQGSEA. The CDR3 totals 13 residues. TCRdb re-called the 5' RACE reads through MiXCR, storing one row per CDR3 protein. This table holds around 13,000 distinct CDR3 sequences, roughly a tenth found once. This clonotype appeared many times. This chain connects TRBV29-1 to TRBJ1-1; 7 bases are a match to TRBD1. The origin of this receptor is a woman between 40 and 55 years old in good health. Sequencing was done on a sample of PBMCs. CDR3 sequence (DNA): TGCAGCGTTCGACAGGGCCAGGGCACTGAAGCTTTCTTT. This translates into CSVRQGQGTEAFF.